The table lists the clone carrying this TCR beta chain with many counts. Its target is not known. Using RNA transcripts as the source, TCR beta CDR3 regions were amplified. In the first-round RT-PCR of the TCR CDR3, the HTBI primer set was used. TCRdb reanalysed the multiplex PCR reads using MiXCR and keeps one entry per CDR3 protein. Among roughly 380,000 distinct CDR3 sequences, 18% were seen once, and the ten largest hold around 15%. This entry is derived from a study of T cells in Graves' hyperthyroidism and ophthalmopathy. Study results and caveats: Ophthalmopathy and stable hyperthyroidism were separated by a 13 V-J model. Most thyroid clonotypes expanded above 0.001 were also detected in blood.

A patient was excluded if there was uncontrolled infection, other autoimmune disease, pregnancy or lactation. Diagnostic assessment was based on clinical symptoms, serum thyroxine and TRAb, thyroid ultrasound and orbital computed tomography. V was trimmed by 8 bases and J by 2 bases, leaving 12 bases between them. CDR1 is SNHLY and CDR2 is FYNNEI in the germline V gene. This CDR3 is 13 amino acids long. Sequences were obtained from blood. The rearrangement joins TRBV2 to TRBJ2-5, with a tentative D call TRBD2 (5 bases). This TCR was sampled from a woman in her thirties or forties with Graves' ophthalmopathy. The CDR3 region has the DNA TGTGCCAGCGGTCGGGGTTCACAAGAGACCCAGTACTTC. Residues: CASGRGSQETQYF.